Below, 25 T cell receptor beta chains from the same sample are listed, as sequenced in a study of CD8+ T cells in alopecia areata. The authors extracted RNA and reverse transcribed it into cDNA as the sequencing template. Profiling relied on immunoSEQ multiplex PCR, and the TCRdb table lists in-frame clones only, not all of them. The sample consists of 150,000 to 200,000 clones, about 63% of them appearing once. Sequencing used CD4+ T cells sorted from blood, obtained at week 0. The receptors here all came from a human donor with alopecia areata.

Concerning this clone itself: Within the sample, other DNA sequences also encode this same CDR3. This sequence joins TRBV29-1 and TRBJ1-1; no clear D gene. V lost 5 bases to trimming and J lost 1 base, with 5 bases between them. Germline V gene data show CDR1 as SQVTM and CDR2 as ANQGSEA. CDR3 length: 11 residues. The CDR3 region is CSVQPNTEAFF. The CDR3 region has the DNA TGCAGCGTTCAACCGAACACTGAAGCTTTCTTT.

This clone was seen a single time. This chain joins TRBV29-1 and TRBJ1-1, with D unclear. V lost 3 bases and J 1 base, leaving 6 bases between the germline ends. Germline-derived CDR1 and CDR2 are SQVTM and ANQGSEA. This CDR3 comprises 12 residues. CDR3 coding DNA: TGCAGCGTTGAGGTAGGGAACACTGAAGCTTTCTTT. Translated, it gives CSVEVGNTEAFF.

J is TRBJ2-5 and V is TRBV5-1, with TRBD2 as a possible D gene (5 bases). Looked up from germline, CDR1 is SGHRS and CDR2 is YFSETQ. The V end was cut by 0 bases, the J end by 3 bases, with 9 bases between. This CDR3 is 14 amino acids long. CDR3 protein: CASSLVDGKETQYF. CDR3 in DNA: TGCGCCAGCAGCTTGGTGGACGGGAAAGAGACCCAGTACTTC.

The J gene is TRBJ1-3, the V gene TRBV9; D gene uncertain. The CDR3 has 15 amino acids. Germline V CDR1 and CDR2: SGDLS, YYNGEE. V shed 0 bases and J shed 0 bases, with 7 bases lying between them. The DNA for the CDR3 is TGTGCCAGCAGCGTAGCCGGGAGCTCTGGAAACACCATATATTTT. This gives the protein CASSVAGSSGNTIYF. Looking up the rest from reference TRBV9 and TRBJ1-3 gives the full variable domain: DSGVTQTPKHLITATGQRVTLRCSPRSGDLSVYWYQQSLDQGLQFLIQYYNGEERAKGNILERFSAQQFPDLHSELNLSSLELGDSALYFCASSVAGSSGNTIYFGEGSWLTVV.

This chain joins TRBV4-3 and TRBJ1-2; tentatively, D is TRBD1 (6 bases). Germline CDR1 LGHNA, CDR2 YSLEER. V was cut by 0 bases and J by 3 bases, with 8 bases left in between. The CDR3 contains 14 residues. The CDR3 DNA reads TGCGCCAGCAGCCAAGATAGGACAGACTATGGCTACACCTTC. This codes for CASSQDRTDYGYTF.

This clone was counted once. The chain is built from TRBV5-6 and TRBJ2-1; either TRBD1 or TRBD2 may supply D (5 bases each). The CDR3 length is 15 residues. Trimming took off 3 bases at V and 9 bases at J, with 19 bases between the two ends. The germline V gene encodes CDR1 SGHDT and CDR2 YYEEEE. The CDR3 reads CASSYPGRASGEQFF. CDR3 nucleotide sequence: TGTGCCAGCAGCTACCCGGGGCGGGCGTCAGGTGAGCAGTTCTTC.

This clone was observed a single time. This sequence joins TRBV5-1 and TRBJ2-7, with a tentative D call TRBD1 (6 bases). The germline V gene has CDR1 SGHRS and CDR2 YFSETQ. V lost 4 bases and J lost 4, with 12 bases in between. This CDR3 has 13 amino acids. CDR3 region: CASSPRTEYEQYF. The CDR3 DNA follows: TGCGCCAGCAGCCCGCGGACAGAGTACGAGCAGTACTTC.

The CDR3 sequence: CASSPQLTNGYTF. The DNA for the CDR3 is TGTGCCAGCAGCCCACAGCTAACTAATGGCTACACCTTC. The chain recombines TRBV7-2 with TRBJ1-2; unclear D gene. In germline, CDR1 is SGHTA, CDR2 FQGNSA. V was shortened by 5 bases and J by 6 bases, with 13 bases between the two germline ends. The CDR3 extends over 13 amino acids.

This sequence joins TRBV27 and TRBJ1-2; no reliable D call. CDR1 and CDR2 (germline): MNHEY, SMNVEV (reference sequence). The CDR3 spans 13 residues. The germline V and J ends were trimmed by 2 bases and 6 bases, with 10 bases remaining between them. This CDR3 is CASSLRGLNGYTF. CDR3 coding DNA: TGTGCCAGCAGTTTAAGAGGGTTAAATGGCTACACCTTC.

In its sample, this clone was seen a few times. The V gene is TRBV5-6, the J gene TRBJ1-1; D remains ambiguous. Trimming removed 0 bases from V and 1 base from J, with 10 bases in between. CDR1 SGHDT and CDR2 YYEEEE come from the germline V gene. This CDR3 is built from 15 residues. This CDR3 reads CASSLGPLSNTEAFF. The CDR3 nucleotides read TGTGCCAGCAGCTTGGGACCGCTTTCGAACACTGAAGCTTTCTTT.

The rearrangement uses TRBV30 and TRBJ1-2; a possible D gene is TRBD1 (5 bases). Germline CDR1 is GTSNPN and CDR2 is SVGIG (reference sequence). Trimming left V 0 bases short and J 4 bases short, with 18 bases between. CDR3 size: 16 residues. CDR3 DNA sequence: TGTGCCTGGAGTGTACCCCCCGGCGGTGGGGCCTATGGCTACACCTTC. It encodes CAWSVPPGGGAYGYTF.

The chain links TRBV29-1 to TRBJ1-2; D not certain. Germline V gives CDR1 SQVTM, CDR2 ANQGSEA. The CDR3 loop spans 15 amino acids. V dropped 1 base and J dropped 7 bases, with 19 bases sitting between them. The CDR3 sequence is CSVEALEASWGGYTF. As DNA, the CDR3 is TGCAGCGTTGAAGCTCTCGAAGCTAGTTGGGGTGGCTACACCTTC.

The V and J genes are TRBV29-1 and TRBJ1-5, with D possibly being TRBD1 (6 bases). The germline V gene encodes CDR1 SQVTM and CDR2 ANQGSEA. The CDR3 runs 14 residues. V lost 5 bases to trimming and J lost 4 bases, with 15 bases between them. CDR3 DNA sequence: TGCAGCGTTTCCCAGACAGGAGGGAATCAGCCCCAGCATTTT. Its protein product is CSVSQTGGNQPQHF.

This clone occurred a few times. The V and J genes are TRBV5-6 and TRBJ2-7; TRBD1 might be the D (6 bases). The CDR3 runs to 14 residues. Germline CDR1 is SGHDT and CDR2 is YYEEEE. Trimming shortened V by 4 bases and J by 2 bases, and 13 bases separated the two germline ends. Here the CDR3 reads CASSPSDSPYEQYF. For the CDR3, the DNA is TGTGCCAGCAGCCCATCGGACAGCCCCTACGAGCAGTACTTC.

The chain uses TRBV10-3 and TRBJ2-3; 10 positions agree with TRBD1. Germline V gives CDR1 ENHRY, CDR2 SYGVKD. V gave up 5 bases and J gave up 0 bases; unmatched junction bases: 14. The CDR3 totals 19 residues. The DNA for the CDR3 is TGTGCCATCAGTAGCCCCCGGGACAGGGGCGACCTGAGCACAGATACGCAGTATTTT. It codes for CAISSPRDRGDLSTDTQYF.

This sequence joins TRBV25-1 and TRBJ1-6; 9 bases match TRBD1. Germline V CDR1 and CDR2: MGHDK, SYGVNS. After removal of 2 bases from V and 9 bases from J, the junction contained 8 bases not matched to a gene. The CDR3 sequence is 16 residues long. Written as DNA, the CDR3 is TGTGCCAGCAGTGAAACACAGGGGGCCAATAGTTCACCCCTCCACTTT. Amino acid sequence: CASSETQGANSSPLHF.

The J gene is TRBJ1-1, the V gene TRBV29-1; no definite D call. The V end was cut by 5 bases, the J end by 1 base, with 5 bases between. Looked up from germline, CDR1 is SQVTM and CDR2 is ANQGSEA. The CDR3 consists of 11 residues. Here the CDR3 reads CSVQTNTEAFF. DNA for the CDR3: TGCAGCGTTCAGACGAACACTGAAGCTTTCTTT.

The chain couples TRBV11-2 to TRBJ1-1; TRBD1 agrees at 7 bases. The V gene's germline CDR1 is SGHAT and CDR2 FQNNGV. This CDR3 is 16 amino acids long. Trimming at V came to 8 bases and at J to 1 base, leaving 13 bases not matched to a gene. CDR3 in amino acids: CASYQGGTAQNTEAFF. The CDR3 coding sequence is TGTGCCAGCTACCAGGGGGGGACAGCCCAGAACACTGAAGCTTTCTTT.

This clone was found a few times. This rearrangement joins TRBV29-1 to TRBJ2-1; D call uncertain. CDR1 SQVTM and CDR2 ANQGSEA come from the germline V gene. Trimming stripped 2 bases from V and 9 bases from J, with 11 bases between. CDR3 length equals 12 residues. CDR3 coding DNA: TGCAGCGTTGAAAGCGAGTTGATTGAGCAGTTCTTC. Its protein product is CSVESELIEQFF.

Remarks on this clone: Relative to the germline gene, one junction end is altered; a read error may explain this. The chain uses TRBV29-1 and TRBJ2-1; 10 bases map to TRBD1. Germline V lookup: CDR1 SQVTM, CDR2 ANQGSEA. This CDR3 is 12 amino acids long. CDR3 protein: CSVDDLWTGGIF. CDR3 bases: TGCAGCGTCGACGATCTATGGACAGGGGGAATCTTC.

This clone came up a few times. This chain links TRBV7-2 with TRBJ1-6; possible D gene TRBD1, 6 bases. V dropped 5 bases and J dropped 7 bases, with 9 bases sitting between them. Germline V gives CDR1 SGHTA, CDR2 FQGNSA. This CDR3 comprises 13 residues. The CDR3 here is CASSRTGNSPLHF. DNA of the CDR3: TGTGCCAGCAGCCGAACAGGGAATTCACCCCTCCACTTT.

As to this clone: The CDR3 does not end in the conserved phenylalanine or tryptophan, so this is likely a read error. It is unclear where the CDR3 begins or ends on the DNA, so no DNA is shown, and the CDR3 is as TCRdb lists it. The chain recombines TRBV20-1 with TRBJ1-2. Germline assignment: CDR1 DFQATT and CDR2 SNEGSKA (reference sequence). The CDR3 totals 11 residues, both ends included. CDR3 sequence reads: CSARGGGLLSH.

The genes are TRBV14 and TRBJ1-2, with D perhaps matching TRBD1 (6 bases). V gave up 4 bases and J gave up 8 bases, with 17 bases separating them. The CDR3 covers 14 residues. Germline loops: CDR1 SGHDN, CDR2 FVKESK. CDR3 protein: CASSPMDTRGGYTF. The CDR3 bases are TGTGCCAGCAGCCCAATGGACACCAGGGGAGGCTACACCTTC.

This chain links TRBV29-1 with TRBJ1-1; D is possibly TRBD1 (6 bases). CDR3 length: 14 amino acids. CDR1 is SQVTM and CDR2 is ANQGSEA in the germline V gene. V lost 6 bases, J lost 1 base, and 15 bases lay in between. CDR3 in DNA: TGCAGCGTCGACTCTATACAGGGGAACACTGAAGCTTTCTTT. It yields the protein CSVDSIQGNTEAFF.

The J gene is TRBJ2-2, the V gene TRBV7-3; 7 bases line up with TRBD1. Germline lookup yields CDR1 SGHTA and CDR2 FQGTGA. The CDR3 is 15 residues long. Trimming at V came to 5 bases and at J to 1 base, leaving 4 bases not matched to a gene. CDR3 amino acids: CASSPRTGNTGELFF. The CDR3 DNA reads TGTGCCAGCAGCCCAAGGACAGGGAACACCGGGGAGCTGTTTTTT.